The next 26 T cell receptor beta chains were all read from a single sample in a study of blood T cell repertoires in COVID-19. TCRdb's copy holds only in-frame clones and misses some; the assay was immunoSEQ multiplex PCR. The data contain about 270,000 clones, around 90% of them seen just once; the ten biggest clones take up over 3.5%. The sample was PBMCs or T cells enriched from blood (not recorded which). Receptors were obtained from a woman in her 30s with acute COVID-19.

The chain couples TRBV28 to TRBJ1-1; 8 bases agree with TRBD1. After removal of 3 bases from V and 4 bases from J, the junction contained 10 bases not matched to a gene. The CDR3 covers 16 residues. CDR1 is MDHEN, CDR2 SYDVKM, per germline. Here the CDR3 reads CASSFPGQGAGTEAFF. CDR3 sequence (DNA): TGTGCCAGCAGTTTCCCCGGACAGGGTGCGGGCACTGAAGCTTTCTTT.

This clone was counted a single time. V and J are TRBV19 and TRBJ1-3, with 8 nucleotides matching TRBD1. J was trimmed by 8 bases and V by 4 bases; bases with no gene match: 4. The CDR3 runs to 13 residues. The germline V gene has CDR1 LNHDA and CDR2 SQIVND (reference sequence). CDR3 in amino acids: CASSTGGADTIYF. CDR3 sequence (DNA): TGTGCCAGTAGTACAGGGGGCGCGGACACCATATATTTT.

The chain's CDR3 is CASSLSGAGTDTQYF. The DNA for the CDR3 is TGTGCCAGCAGCTTAAGTGGAGCGGGAACAGATACGCAGTATTTT. This rearrangement joins TRBV5-4 to TRBJ2-3; 7 bases fit TRBD2. Per germline, CDR1 SGHNT and CDR2 YYREEE (reference sequence). Germline trimming cut 2 bases from V and 3 bases from J; bases unmatched to any gene: 6. This CDR3 has 15 residues.

The gene calls are TRBV14 and TRBJ1-4; D is unclear. In germline, CDR1 is SGHDN, CDR2 FVKESK. V dropped 0 bases and J dropped 0 bases, with 26 bases sitting between them. This CDR3 is built from 22 residues. The CDR3 spells CASSQDTYSRGASTATNEKLFF. The CDR3 DNA follows: TGTGCCAGCAGCCAAGATACGTATTCCCGCGGAGCCTCCACCGCAACTAATGAAAAACTGTTTTTT.

The chain recombines TRBV19 with TRBJ2-5; TRBD2 is a possible D gene (6 bases). Trimming took off 5 bases at V and 5 bases at J, with 18 bases between the two ends. The CDR3 runs to 15 residues. Germline V lookup: CDR1 LNHDA, CDR2 SQIVND (reference sequence). CDR3 sequence: CASSLTGLGLETQYF. The DNA for the CDR3 is TGTGCCAGTAGTCTAACGGGACTGGGGTTGGAGACCCAGTACTTC.

This chain joins TRBV4-1 and TRBJ2-6; D is possibly TRBD2 (6 bases). Germline CDR1 reads MGHRA; CDR2 reads YSYEKL. Trimming took off 5 bases at V and 3 bases at J, with 14 bases between the two ends. The CDR3 sequence is 16 residues long. The DNA of the CDR3 is TGCGCCAGCAGCAAAGGAGAGACTAGTGGGGCCAACGTCCTGACTTTC. This codes for CASSKGETSGANVLTF.

The genes are TRBV6-6 and TRBJ2-1, with TRBD2 identical over 7 bases. Germline CDR1 MNHNY, CDR2 SVGAGI (reference sequence). V lost 2 bases and J lost 4; bases outside the gene matches: 8. The CDR3 has 16 amino acids. Here the CDR3 reads CASSYPHGAGYNEQFF. The CDR3, as DNA: TGTGCCAGCAGTTACCCGCATGGAGCGGGATACAATGAGCAGTTCTTC.

The rearrangement links TRBV5-1 to TRBJ2-7; weak D call: TRBD1 (5 bases). The CDR3 spans 14 residues. Germline V CDR1 and CDR2: SGHRS, YFSETQ. Trimming stripped 4 bases from V and 6 bases from J, with 17 bases between. CDR3 nucleotides: TGCGCCAGCAGCGTCACCGGACAAGTTGGCGAGCAGTACTTC. This translates into CASSVTGQVGEQYF.

This clone appeared once. This chain joins TRBV6-2 or TRBV6-3 and TRBJ2-1; D uncertain. V was trimmed by 6 bases and J by 4 bases, leaving 10 bases between them. Germline CDR1 and CDR2: MNHEY and SVGEGT. CDR3 length: 13 amino acids. CDR3 in amino acids: CASSPHQYNEQFF. In DNA, the CDR3 is TGTGCCAGCAGCCCCCATCAATACAATGAGCAGTTCTTC.

Written as DNA, the CDR3 is TGCGCCAGCAGCCCAGGGATGGACGAGCAGTACTTC. As protein: CASSPGMDEQYF. The rearrangement uses TRBV5-1 and TRBJ2-7; the D gene is possibly TRBD1 (5 bases). The CDR3 is 12 amino acids. V dropped 4 bases and J dropped 5 bases, with 10 bases sitting between them. CDR1 SGHRS and CDR2 YFSETQ come from the germline V gene.

The rearrangement joins TRBV7-3 to TRBJ1-1, with 8 nucleotides matching TRBD1. V gave up 5 bases and J gave up 4 bases; unmatched junction bases: 6. The V gene's germline CDR1 is SGHTA and CDR2 FQGTGA. The CDR3 totals 14 residues. Written as DNA, the CDR3 is TGTGCCAGCAGCCATCCCGGACAGGGCACTGAAGCTTTCTTT. Protein: CASSHPGQGTEAFF.

The chain links TRBV28 to TRBJ2-3; 9 bases align to TRBD2. V dropped 7 bases and J dropped 0; count of bases not matched to a gene: 17. Germline lookup yields CDR1 MDHEN and CDR2 SYDVKM. CDR3 length: 19 residues. CDR3 in DNA: TGTGCCAGCACCATGGGACTAGCTTGGGGTAAGGTCAGCACAGATACGCAGTATTTT. This gives the protein CASTMGLAWGKVSTDTQYF.

About this clone itself: Other DNA sequences of this sample code for an identical CDR3. The chain recombines TRBV3-1 (or the pseudogene TRBV3-2) with TRBJ2-1; 14 bases fit TRBD2. V trimming: 1 base; J trimming: 1 base; junction bases outside the gene matches: 0. Germline V gene data show CDR1 as LGHDT and CDR2 as YNNKEL (reference sequence). There are 17 residues in the CDR3. CDR3 loop: CASSQGLAGGSYNEQFF. The CDR3 DNA reads as TGTGCCAGCAGCCAAGGACTAGCGGGAGGGTCCTACAATGAGCAGTTCTTC.

The rearrangement uses TRBV5-1 and TRBJ2-2; D gene unclear. This CDR3 spans 14 amino acids. The V and J ends lost 0 bases and 1 base respectively, with 4 bases between them. Germline V gene lookup returns CDR1 SGHRS and CDR2 YFSETQ. DNA of the CDR3: TGCGCCAGCAGCTTGGGACAGAACACCGGGGAGCTGTTTTTT. Protein: CASSLGQNTGELFF.

Details on this clone: Mismatch with germline at one junction end may stem from a read error. The chain has TRBV7-7 and TRBJ2-2; 7 nucleotides agree with TRBD1. The CDR3 sequence is 15 residues long. Germline assignment: CDR1 SSHAT and CDR2 FNYEAQ (reference sequence). CDR3 amino acids: CASSLGDSWTGELFF. The CDR3 bases are TGTGCTAGCAGCTTGGGGGACAGTTGGACCGGGGAGCTGTTTTTT.

The V and J genes are TRBV7-3 and TRBJ2-7; tentatively, D is TRBD1 (5 bases). Per the germline V gene, CDR1 is SGHTA and CDR2 is FQGTGA. The CDR3 sequence is 16 residues long. V lost 0 bases, J lost 3 bases, and 15 bases lay in between. CDR3 sequence (DNA): TGTGCCAGCAGCTTAACGGGTCAGGGTGGCGTCTACGAGCAGTACTTC. Protein sequence: CASSLTGQGGVYEQYF.

The V gene is TRBV10-3, the J gene TRBJ1-1; D is perhaps TRBD1 (5 bases). Trimming stripped 6 bases from V and 1 base from J, with 12 bases between. Germline CDR1 and CDR2: ENHRY and SYGVKD. The CDR3 spans 14 residues. In DNA, the CDR3 is TGTGCCATCAGGGCCGGGGGTTCGAACACTGAAGCTTTCTTT. Protein: CAIRAGGSNTEAFF.

DNA of the CDR3: TGTGCCAGCAGCTTAGGAGTTAGCGGGAGCGGCGTAGATACGCAGTATTTT. The encoded protein is CASSLGVSGSGVDTQYF. The chain employs TRBV11-3 and TRBJ2-3; 9 bases are a match to TRBD2. The CDR3 loop spans 17 amino acids. CDR1 and CDR2 (germline): SGHNT, YENEEA. V was clipped by 1 base and J by 5 bases; unmatched bases: 10.

The chain recombines TRBV28 with TRBJ2-5, with TRBD2 matching over 7 bases. Trimming cost V 6 bases and J 5 bases; bases outside gene matches: 6. Germline lookup yields CDR1 MDHEN and CDR2 SYDVKM. The CDR3 is 13 amino acids. The CDR3 DNA is TGTGCCAGCAGCCGGGACTACGGGGAGACCCAGTACTTC. Amino acid sequence: CASSRDYGETQYF.

The genes are TRBV6-5 and TRBJ2-2, with 9 nucleotides matching TRBD2. Germline V gene sequence: CDR1 MNHEY, CDR2 SVGAGI. The CDR3 covers 15 residues. Losses at the gene ends were 4 bases for V and 5 bases for J; bases not matched to a gene: 5. The DNA of the CDR3 is TGTGCCAGCAGTTCGACTAGCGGAGCTACCGGGGAGCTGTTTTTT. It specifies CASSSTSGATGELFF.

This chain links TRBV19 with TRBJ1-1; 12 positions match TRBD1. The CDR3 is 17 amino acids. CDR1 and CDR2 (germline): LNHDA, SQIVND (reference sequence). V was pared by 2 bases and J by 0 bases, with 4 bases of the junction left unmatched. CDR3 residues: CASSISGTGGMNTEAFF. The CDR3, as DNA: TGTGCCAGTAGTATAAGCGGGACAGGGGGCATGAACACTGAAGCTTTCTTT. The full variable domain, completed using reference TRBV19 and TRBJ1-1, is DGGITQSPKYLFRKEGQNVTLSCEQNLNHDAMYWYRQDPGQGLRLIYYSQIVNDFQKGDIAEGYSVSREKKESFPLTVTSAQKNPTAFYLCASSISGTGGMNTEAFFGQGTRLTVV.

This clone was counted once. This rearrangement joins TRBV20-1 to TRBJ2-7, with TRBD1 matching 9 bases. The CDR3 runs 14 residues. From germline, CDR1 is DFQATT and CDR2 SNEGSKA (reference sequence). V was pared by 3 bases and J by 3 bases, with 6 bases of the junction left unmatched. The CDR3 sequence: CSASAGQGGYEQYF. In DNA, the CDR3 is TGCAGTGCTAGTGCGGGACAGGGAGGCTACGAGCAGTACTTC.

The rearrangement joins TRBV11-1 to TRBJ2-5; D is undetermined. CDR3 size: 14 residues. V lost 5 bases and J 5 bases, leaving 15 bases between the germline ends. In germline, CDR1 is SGHAT, CDR2 FQDESV (reference sequence). The CDR3 DNA follows: TGTGCCAGCAGCAGTGCTCCGGGTACGGAGACCCAGTACTTC. It translates to CASSSAPGTETQYF.

This chain links TRBV13 with TRBJ1-2, with a tentative D call TRBD1 (5 bases). The V gene lost 3 bases and the J gene lost 8 bases, with 16 bases spanning the gap. Germline loops: CDR1 PRHDT, CDR2 FYEKMQ (reference sequence). The CDR3 sequence is 14 residues long. CDR3 nucleotides: TGTGCCAGCAGCTTGTACAGGAGTAAGGGGGGCTACACCTTC. It encodes CASSLYRSKGGYTF.

The J gene is TRBJ2-1, the V gene TRBV29-1; D gene uncertain. V was trimmed by 3 bases and J by 0 bases, leaving 6 bases between them. The CDR3 runs 13 residues. Germline-derived CDR1 and CDR2 are SQVTM and ANQGSEA. CDR3 sequence reads: CSVEVSSYNEQFF. In nucleotides, the CDR3 is TGCAGCGTTGAGGTGAGCTCCTACAATGAGCAGTTCTTC.

V is TRBV7-8 and J is TRBJ2-7; maybe TRBD2 (6 bases). The germline V gene has CDR1 SGHVS and CDR2 FQNEAQ. V dropped 0 bases and J dropped 4 bases, with 16 bases sitting between them. The CDR3 runs 16 residues. CDR3 in DNA: TGTGCCAGCAGCTTAGCGGGCGCGGGATCGGCTTACGAGCAGTACTTC. Its translation: CASSLAGAGSAYEQYF.